Below, 29 T cell receptor beta chains from the same sample are listed, as sequenced in a study of T cell clonality in common variable immunodeficiency (dated by TCRdb to between 2014 and 2017). The method behind the library was the immunoSEQ multiplex PCR assay. TCRdb provides this immuneACCESS table in a form limited to in-frame rearrangements. Some clones are lacking; in checked studies, under half of them reflect an unresolved V gene, and why the rest are absent is not known. This sample shows approximately 50,000 clones, and none of them turns up only once. The top ten clones comprise 2% to 2.5% of the sample. Sequencing was carried out using peripheral blood mononuclear cells. These receptors all stem from a person aged 18 to 70 in good health.

In this sample, this clone turned up many times. CDR3 sequence: CSAPLREASPLHF. CDR3 DNA (partial): TGCAGTGCTCCTCTCAGGGAAGCTTCACCC. V gene TRBV20-1 combines with J gene TRBJ1-6, with D maybe TRBD1 (5 bases). From the germline J gene comes the end of the CDR3, since the read stops 3 residues before it. Germline CDR1 reads DFQATT; CDR2 reads SNEGSKA (reference sequence). V shed 5 bases and J shed 9 bases, with 14 bases lying between them. This CDR3 region has 13 residues.

The table lists this clone with many counts. The observed sequence ends 3 residues before the CDR3 terminus, with the missing tail filled in from the germline J gene. The chain combines TRBV10-3 with TRBJ2-3; 7 bases match TRBD1. The germline V gene encodes CDR1 ENHRY and CDR2 SYGVKD. The CDR3 is 14 residues long. The junction had 13 bases not matched to a gene; V was cut back by 10 bases and J by 6 bases. The CDR3 here is CATSPDTGEDTQYF. The covered CDR3 bases are TGTGCCACCAGCCCAGATACAGGGGAGGATACG.

This clone was seen repeatedly, ten times or more. The missing CDR3 end, 3 residues past where the read stops, is filled in from the germline J gene. V and J are TRBV5-1 and TRBJ2-1; D unclear. The length of the CDR3 is 14 residues. The germline gives CDR1 SGHRS, CDR2 YFSETQ. With 5 bases removed from V and 6 bases from J, the gap between germline ends came to 15 bases. The part of the CDR3 DNA that was read is TGCGCCAGCAGGGTGCTAGAGGCAATCAATGAG. This sequence encodes CASRVLEAINE. The full CDR3 is CASRVLEAINEQFF.

This clone was seen repeatedly, ten times or more. The CDR3 spells CASSLAGLAGTGELFF. The DNA read from the CDR3 is TGTGCCAGCAGCTTGGCGGGACTAGCGGGTACCGGGGAG. This sequence joins TRBV5-4 and TRBJ2-2; 12 bases match TRBD2. The read terminates 3 residues before the CDR3 end, so the remaining end is supplied by the germline J gene. Germline V gene sequence: CDR1 SGHNT, CDR2 YYREEE (reference sequence). The J segment lost 5 bases and the V segment lost 0 bases, leaving 2 bases of the junction unmatched. CDR3 length equals 16 residues.

Many counts were recorded for this clone. The read halts 3 residues ahead of the CDR3 end, with the missing end drawn from the germline J gene. The J gene is TRBJ2-1, the V gene TRBV20-1, with 8 bases aligning to TRBD1. There are 15 residues in the CDR3. Trimming cost V 0 bases and J 3 bases; bases outside gene matches: 4. Germline V gives CDR1 DFQATT, CDR2 SNEGSKA (reference sequence). The CDR3 DNA, read in part, is TGCAGTGCTAGAGACGGGACAGGCCTCTACAATGAG. Residues: CSARDGTGLYNE. The CDR3 in its entirety is CSARDGTGLYNEQFF.

Ten or more counts support this clone. The read falls 3 residues short of the CDR3 end, and the missing part is taken from the germline J gene. The V and J genes are TRBV18 and TRBJ1-2, with 10 bases lining up with TRBD1. V shed 1 base, J shed 0 bases, and the junction held 5 bases outside the gene matches. Germline V gene sequence: CDR1 KGHSH, CDR2 LQKENI. The CDR3 is 17 residues long. CDR3 protein: CASSPLGQGSANYGYTF. The DNA read from the CDR3 is TGTGCCAGCTCACCACTGGGACAGGGGAGCGCTAACTATGGC.

This clone has at least ten counts. Read coverage stops 3 residues before the CDR3 terminus; the germline J gene supplies the remainder. The genes are TRBV2 and TRBJ1-1; D is unclear. The germline V gene has CDR1 SNHLY and CDR2 FYNNEI. V was clipped by 2 bases and J by 3 bases, with 10 bases between them. The CDR3 has 14 amino acids. The sequenced part of the CDR3 DNA is TGTGCCAGCAGTGAAATAAGGGTGGACACTGAA. This encodes CASSEIRVDTE. The CDR3 as a whole reads CASSEIRVDTEAFF.

This clone has at least ten counts. Sequencing ends 3 residues short of the CDR3 end; the germline J gene provides the rest. The sample has other DNA sequences that encode this CDR3 too. The chain couples TRBV6-4 to TRBJ2-3; 10 bases line up with TRBD2. In germline, CDR1 is MRHNA, CDR2 SNTAGT. The ends lost 0 bases at V and 4 bases at J; junction bases unmatched: 1. This CDR3 region has 15 residues. The CDR3 sequence is CASSDSSGGPDTQYF. CDR3 bases read: TGTGCCAGCAGTGACTCTAGCGGGGGGCCAGATACG.

This clone has ten or more counts. The CDR3 extends 3 residues past the end of the read, so its final part is completed from the germline J gene. The V call is TRBV5-5, the J call TRBJ1-1; no clear D gene. From germline, CDR1 is SGHKS and CDR2 YYEKEE (reference sequence). Trimming took off 2 bases at V and 2 bases at J, with 10 bases between the two ends. This CDR3 comprises 14 residues. CDR3 DNA (partial): TGTGCCAGCAGCTTTGGGCAAAGTAACACTGAA. This translates into CASSFGQSNTE. The complete CDR3 reads CASSFGQSNTEAFF.

This clone was picked up many times. Read coverage stops 3 residues before the CDR3 terminus; the germline J gene supplies the remainder. The rearrangement uses TRBV4-1 and TRBJ2-7; a possible D gene is TRBD1 (5 bases). Germline-derived CDR1 and CDR2 are MGHRA and YSYEKL. Trimming took off 0 bases at V and 5 bases at J, with 11 bases between the two ends. The CDR3 runs 14 residues. CDR3 DNA, as far as it was read: TGCGCCAGCAGCCAAGATATAGGGGTCCACGAG. This encodes CASSQDIGVHE. The complete CDR3 protein is CASSQDIGVHEQYF.

This clone was seen at least ten times. The CDR3 is cut off 3 residues early in the read; its end comes from the germline J gene. V gene TRBV6-1 combines with J gene TRBJ2-7, with TRBD2 identical over 8 bases. CDR1 is MNHNS, CDR2 SASEGT, per germline. J was trimmed by 5 bases and V by 2 bases; bases with no gene match: 8. The CDR3 is 15 amino acids. Here the CDR3 reads CASSESTSVNHEQYF. Incomplete CDR3 DNA: TGTGCCAGCAGTGAATCGACTAGCGTAAATCACGAG.

This clone was seen ten or more times. The CDR3 goes on 3 residues after the read ends, and that part is filled in from the germline J gene. The chain carries TRBV6-4 and TRBJ2-7; TRBD2 is a possible D gene (6 bases). The V gene's germline CDR1 is MRHNA and CDR2 SNTAGT. V was trimmed by 4 bases and J by 1 base, leaving 14 bases between them. The CDR3 sequence is 15 residues long. The CDR3 is CASSASSGGSYEQYF. The sequenced part of the CDR3 DNA is TGTGCCAGCAGTGCATCTTCCGGGGGTTCCTACGAG.

Ten or more counts support this clone. With the read ending 3 residues before the CDR3 end, the germline J gene is used to fill in that end. The V gene is TRBV18, the J gene TRBJ2-2, with D tentatively TRBD2 (5 bases). CDR3 length: 16 amino acids. The germline CDR1 and CDR2 sequences are KGHSH and LQKENI. The V gene lost 2 bases and the J gene lost 0 bases, with 10 bases spanning the gap. The CDR3 sequence is CASSPYYGANTGELFF. CDR3 bases read: TGTGCCAGCTCACCATATTACGGGGCGAACACCGGGGAG.

This clone was detected many times. The read is 3 residues too short to cover the CDR3 end, so that end is filled in from the germline J gene. V gene TRBV19 combines with J gene TRBJ2-1, with 7 positions matching TRBD2. The V and J ends lost 8 bases and 2 bases, in that order; junction bases with no gene match: 6. The CDR3 consists of 14 residues. CDR1 is LNHDA, CDR2 SQIVND, per germline (reference sequence). Incomplete CDR3 DNA: TGTGCCAGTCGATTCAGCGGGGCCTACAATGAG. Amino acids: CASRFSGAYNE. The whole CDR3 is CASRFSGAYNEQFF.

To note about this clone: The read ends 3 residues early relative to the CDR3; the germline J gene fills the gap. The rearrangement uses TRBV6-4 and TRBJ2-1; TRBD2 agrees at 15 bases. The CDR3 is 15 residues long. V lost 6 bases to trimming and J lost 7 bases; unmatched junction nucleotides: 4. The germline V gene encodes CDR1 MRHNA and CDR2 SNTAGT. The DNA read from the CDR3 is TGTGCCAGCAGCCCGGGACTAGCGGGGGGTAATGAG. As protein: CASSPGLAGGNE. The complete CDR3 reads CASSPGLAGGNEQFF.

This clone occurred many times. The read ends 3 residues before the CDR3 terminus; that terminus is restored from the germline J gene. The chain uses TRBV4-2 and TRBJ2-1; TRBD1 matches at 9 bases. Germline-derived CDR1 and CDR2 are LGHNA and YNFKEQ. The CDR3 is 17 amino acids. With 4 bases clipped from V and 1 base from J, the junction kept 8 bases outside the gene matches. CDR3 protein: CASSPLQGAGSYNEQFF. The sequenced CDR3 bases are TGTGCCAGCAGCCCGTTACAGGGGGCAGGTTCCTACAATGAG.

In the case of this clone: Other DNA sequences in the same sample also yield this CDR3. This CDR3 reads CASSPRQTNEKLFF. The sequenced CDR3 bases are TGTGCCAGCTCACCACGCCAGACTAATGAAAAA. The chain links TRBV18 to TRBJ1-4; no reliable D call. The read ends 3 residues before the CDR3 terminus; that terminus is restored from the germline J gene. Germline CDR1 reads KGHSH; CDR2 reads LQKENI. The ends were cut back, 1 base at V and 2 bases at J, with 5 bases in the middle. This CDR3 region has 14 residues.

This clone was seen many times. The CDR3 end falls 3 residues outside the read, so it is completed with the germline J gene. This chain connects TRBV6-2 or TRBV6-3 to TRBJ2-7, with 8 bases matching TRBD1. The germline CDR1 and CDR2 sequences are MNHEY and SVGEGT. The junction had 17 bases not matched to a gene; V was cut back by 7 bases and J by 3 bases. This CDR3 contains 17 residues. The CDR3 reads CASTRPPGGAVLYEQYF. The DNA read from the CDR3 is TGTGCCAGCACCCGGCCCCCAGGGGGCGCGGTCCTCTACGAG.

This clone was counted ten times or more. This chain's CDR3 is CASSEPGGYTF. Partial CDR3 DNA: TGTGCCAGCAGTGAACCAGGCGGC. The chain is built from TRBV6-1 and TRBJ1-2, with unresolved D. The read is 3 residues too short to cover the CDR3 end, so that end is filled in from the germline J gene. Germline assignment: CDR1 MNHNS and CDR2 SASEGT. CDR3 size: 11 residues.

A remark on this clone: The missing CDR3 end, 3 residues past where the read stops, is filled in from the germline J gene. The chain uses TRBV7-9 and TRBJ1-2; D is uncertain. Germline assignment: CDR1 SEHNR and CDR2 FQNEAQ (reference sequence). This CDR3 contains 14 residues. CDR3 bases read: TGTGCCAGCAGCTTAAGTCAGGTCAGCCTTCAC. Protein sequence: CASSLSQVSLH. The CDR3 as a whole reads CASSLSQVSLHYTF.

At least ten counts were recorded for this clone. The read ends 3 residues shy of where the CDR3 ends; the end is completed using the germline J gene. J is TRBJ2-1 and V is TRBV20-1; D is possibly TRBD2 (6 bases). The CDR3 is 15 amino acids. V shed 7 bases and J shed 4 bases, with 20 bases lying between them. Germline-derived CDR1 and CDR2 are DFQATT and SNEGSKA (reference sequence). CDR3: CSVFGGTISYNEQFF. CDR3 DNA (partial): TGCAGTGTATTCGGGGGAACCATATCTTACAATGAG.

This clone was observed at least ten times. The CDR3 end lies 3 residues beyond the end of the read and is filled in from the germline J gene. The rearrangement uses TRBV7-3 and TRBJ1-1; 8 bases agree with TRBD1. V shed 5 bases, J shed 2 bases, and the junction held 7 bases outside the gene matches. This CDR3 has 15 residues. Germline V gives CDR1 SGHTA, CDR2 FQGTGA. The chain's CDR3 is CASSTRQGRNTEAFF. The sequenced CDR3 bases are TGTGCCAGCAGCACCCGACAGGGGAGAAACACTGAA.

A remark on this clone: Coverage ceases 3 residues before the CDR3 finishes, and the germline J gene fills in the end. Within the sample, other DNA sequences also encode this same CDR3. V is TRBV18 and J is TRBJ1-1; a weak D match, TRBD1 (5 bases). The ends were cut back, 6 bases at V and 1 base at J, with 15 bases in the middle. This CDR3 has 15 amino acids. CDR1 is KGHSH and CDR2 is LQKENI in the germline V gene. CDR3 amino acids: CASSPQGETNTEAFF. The sequenced CDR3 bases are TGTGCCAGCTCGCCCCAGGGAGAGACGAACACTGAA. Variable domain in full (rest from reference TRBV18 and TRBJ1-1): NAGVMQNPRHLVRRRGQEARLRCSPMKGHSHVYWYRQLPEEGLKFMVYLQKENIIDESGMPKERFSAEFPKEGPSILRIQQVVRGDSAAYFCASSPQGETNTEAFFGQGTRLTVV.

This clone was recorded many times. The DNA ends 3 residues before the CDR3 does, and the rest of the CDR3 is filled in from the germline J gene. V is TRBV13 and J is TRBJ2-5; TRBD2 agrees at 8 bases. Germline trimming cut 8 bases from V and 2 bases from J; bases unmatched to any gene: 7. This CDR3 is 14 amino acids long. CDR1 is PRHDT and CDR2 is FYEKMQ in the germline V gene (reference sequence). Here the CDR3 reads CASSRAGVQETQYF. Incomplete CDR3 DNA: TGTGCCAGCTCACGAGCGGGAGTGCAAGAGACC.

The table lists this clone with many counts. The read comes to an end 3 residues before the CDR3 does, leaving the germline J gene to fill in the end. V usage is TRBV10-3 and J usage is TRBJ2-3; D may be TRBD2 (5 bases). Trimming removed 6 bases from V and 0 bases from J, with 13 bases in between. The CDR3 consists of 15 residues. CDR1 is ENHRY, CDR2 SYGVKD, per germline. The CDR3 sequence: CAIRAADPSTDTQYF. CDR3 DNA, as far as it was read: TGTGCCATCAGGGCAGCGGACCCTAGCACAGATACG.

CDR3 sequence: CASSGPGYETQYF. CDR3 DNA, as far as it was read: TGCGCCAGCAGTGGGCCAGGGTACGAGACC. The chain joins TRBV10-2 to TRBJ2-5, with a tentative D call TRBD1 (5 bases). The read ends 3 residues early relative to the CDR3; the germline J gene fills the gap. CDR1 and CDR2 (germline): WSHSY, SAAADI. V was trimmed by 4 bases and J by 5 bases, leaving 11 bases between them. The CDR3 totals 13 residues.

This clone was found many times. From the germline J gene comes the end of the CDR3, since the read stops 3 residues before it. The rearrangement uses TRBV5-1 and TRBJ2-3, with 8 bases lining up with TRBD1. V dropped 1 base and J dropped 4; count of bases not matched to a gene: 5. The germline gives CDR1 SGHRS, CDR2 YFSETQ. The CDR3 consists of 15 residues. The CDR3 sequence is CASSLTGGRADTQYF. CDR3 bases read: TGCGCCAGCAGCTTGACAGGGGGTAGGGCAGATACG.

This clone was detected many times. CDR3 bases read: TGTGCCAGTAGTATAGACCCCACGACAGATAAACCCACCGGGGAG. It is translated as CASSIDPTTDKPTGE. The entire CDR3 reads CASSIDPTTDKPTGELFF. The rearrangement uses TRBV19 and TRBJ2-2, with D perhaps TRBD1 (5 bases). The missing CDR3 end, 3 residues past where the read stops, is filled in from the germline J gene. Between the trimmed V and J ends, which lost 0 bases and 4 bases, there was a span of 18 bases. Germline V gene lookup returns CDR1 LNHDA and CDR2 SQIVND (reference sequence). The CDR3 totals 18 residues.

Notes on this clone: The read ends 3 residues before the CDR3 terminus; that terminus is restored from the germline J gene. The chain recombines TRBV18 with TRBJ2-3, with 7 bases that match TRBD2. The junction had 18 bases not matched to a gene; V was cut back by 5 bases and J by 4 bases. CDR1 is KGHSH and CDR2 is LQKENI in the germline V gene. The length of the CDR3 is 18 residues. The sequenced CDR3 bases are TGTGCCAGCTCATCACGGACTAGTTTGCAGGTGGCGGCAGATACG. It translates to CASSSRTSLQVAADT. The full CDR3 protein is CASSSRTSLQVAADTQYF.